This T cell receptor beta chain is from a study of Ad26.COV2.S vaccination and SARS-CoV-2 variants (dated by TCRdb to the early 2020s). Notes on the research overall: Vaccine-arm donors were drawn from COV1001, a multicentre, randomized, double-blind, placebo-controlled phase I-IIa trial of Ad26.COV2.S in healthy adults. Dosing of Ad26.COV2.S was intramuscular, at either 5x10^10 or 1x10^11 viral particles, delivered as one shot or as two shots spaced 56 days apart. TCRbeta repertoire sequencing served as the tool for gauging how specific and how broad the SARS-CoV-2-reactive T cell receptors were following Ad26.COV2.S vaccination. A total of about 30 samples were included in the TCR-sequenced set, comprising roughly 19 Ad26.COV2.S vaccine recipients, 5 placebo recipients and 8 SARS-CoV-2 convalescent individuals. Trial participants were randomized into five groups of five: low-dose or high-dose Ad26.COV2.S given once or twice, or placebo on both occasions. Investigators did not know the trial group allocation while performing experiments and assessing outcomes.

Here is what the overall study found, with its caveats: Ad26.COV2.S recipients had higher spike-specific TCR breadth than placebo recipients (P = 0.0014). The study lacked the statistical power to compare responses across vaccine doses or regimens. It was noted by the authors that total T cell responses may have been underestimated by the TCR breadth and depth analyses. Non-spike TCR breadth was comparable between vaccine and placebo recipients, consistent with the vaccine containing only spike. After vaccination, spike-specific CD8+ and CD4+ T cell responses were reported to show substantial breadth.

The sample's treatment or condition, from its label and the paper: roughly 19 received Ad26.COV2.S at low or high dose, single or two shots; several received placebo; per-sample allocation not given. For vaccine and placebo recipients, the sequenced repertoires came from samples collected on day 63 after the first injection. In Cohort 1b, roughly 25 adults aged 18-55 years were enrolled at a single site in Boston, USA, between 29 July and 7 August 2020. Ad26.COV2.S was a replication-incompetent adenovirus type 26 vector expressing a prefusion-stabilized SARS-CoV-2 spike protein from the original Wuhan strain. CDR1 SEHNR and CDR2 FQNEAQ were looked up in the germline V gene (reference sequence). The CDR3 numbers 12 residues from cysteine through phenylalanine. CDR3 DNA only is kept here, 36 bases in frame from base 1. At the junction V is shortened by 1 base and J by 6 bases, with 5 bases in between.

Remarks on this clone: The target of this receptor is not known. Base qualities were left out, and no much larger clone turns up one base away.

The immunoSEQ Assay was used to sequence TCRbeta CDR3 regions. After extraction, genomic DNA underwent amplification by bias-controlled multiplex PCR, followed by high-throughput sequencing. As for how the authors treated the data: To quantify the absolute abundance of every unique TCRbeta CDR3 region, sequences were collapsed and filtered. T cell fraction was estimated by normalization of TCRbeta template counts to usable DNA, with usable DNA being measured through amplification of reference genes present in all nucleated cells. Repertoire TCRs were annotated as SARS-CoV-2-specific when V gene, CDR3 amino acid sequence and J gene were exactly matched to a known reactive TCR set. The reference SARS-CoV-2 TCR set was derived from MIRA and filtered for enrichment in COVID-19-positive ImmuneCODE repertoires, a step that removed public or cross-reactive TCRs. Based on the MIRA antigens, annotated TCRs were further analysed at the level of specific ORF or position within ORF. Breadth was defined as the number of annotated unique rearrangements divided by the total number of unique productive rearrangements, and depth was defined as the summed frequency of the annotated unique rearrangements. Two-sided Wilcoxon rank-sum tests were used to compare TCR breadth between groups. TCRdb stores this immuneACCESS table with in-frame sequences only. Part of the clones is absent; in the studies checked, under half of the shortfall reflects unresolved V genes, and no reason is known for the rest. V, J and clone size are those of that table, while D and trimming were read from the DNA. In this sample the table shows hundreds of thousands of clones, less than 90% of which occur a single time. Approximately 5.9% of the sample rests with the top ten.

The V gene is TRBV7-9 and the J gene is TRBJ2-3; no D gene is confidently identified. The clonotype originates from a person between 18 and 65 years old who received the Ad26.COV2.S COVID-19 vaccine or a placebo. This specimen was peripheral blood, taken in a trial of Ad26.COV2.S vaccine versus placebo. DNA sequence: TGTGCCAGCAGCTTAGAGGGTGATACGCAGTATTTT. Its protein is CASSLEGDTQYF.